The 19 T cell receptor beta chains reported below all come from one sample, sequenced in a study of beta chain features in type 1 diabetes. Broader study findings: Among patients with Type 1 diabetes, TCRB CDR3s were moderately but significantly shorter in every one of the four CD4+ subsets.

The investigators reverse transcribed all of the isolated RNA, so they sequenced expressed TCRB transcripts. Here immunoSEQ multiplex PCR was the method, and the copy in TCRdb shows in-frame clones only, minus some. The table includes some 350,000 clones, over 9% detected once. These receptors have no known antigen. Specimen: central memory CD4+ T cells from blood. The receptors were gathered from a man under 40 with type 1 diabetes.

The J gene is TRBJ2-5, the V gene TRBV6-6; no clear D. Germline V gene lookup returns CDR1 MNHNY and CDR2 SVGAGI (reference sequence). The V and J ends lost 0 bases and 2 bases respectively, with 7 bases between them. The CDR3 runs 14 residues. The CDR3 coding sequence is TGTGCCAGCAGTTACTCCGCAGTACAAGAGACCCAGTACTTC. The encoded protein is CASSYSAVQETQYF.

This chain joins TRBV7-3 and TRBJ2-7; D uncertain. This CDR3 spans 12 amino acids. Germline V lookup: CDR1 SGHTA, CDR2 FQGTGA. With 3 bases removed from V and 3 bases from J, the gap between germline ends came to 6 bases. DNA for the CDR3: TGTGCCAGCAGCTTCCGAAACTACGAGCAGTACTTC. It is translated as CASSFRNYEQYF.

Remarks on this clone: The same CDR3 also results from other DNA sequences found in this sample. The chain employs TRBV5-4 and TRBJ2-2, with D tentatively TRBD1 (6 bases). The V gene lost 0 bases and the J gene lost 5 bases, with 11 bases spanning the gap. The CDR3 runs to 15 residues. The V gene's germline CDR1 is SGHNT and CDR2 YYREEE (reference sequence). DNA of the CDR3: TGTGCCAGCAGCTTGGTACAGGGTGGGACCGGGGAGCTGTTTTTT. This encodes CASSLVQGGTGELFF.

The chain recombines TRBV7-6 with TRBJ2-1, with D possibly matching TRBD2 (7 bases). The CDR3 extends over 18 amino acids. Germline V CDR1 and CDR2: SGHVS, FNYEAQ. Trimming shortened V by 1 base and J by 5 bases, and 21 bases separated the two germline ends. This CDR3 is CASSLDQGGSGHDNEQFF. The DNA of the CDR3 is TGTGCCAGCAGCTTAGATCAAGGGGGTAGCGGGCATGACAATGAGCAGTTCTTC.

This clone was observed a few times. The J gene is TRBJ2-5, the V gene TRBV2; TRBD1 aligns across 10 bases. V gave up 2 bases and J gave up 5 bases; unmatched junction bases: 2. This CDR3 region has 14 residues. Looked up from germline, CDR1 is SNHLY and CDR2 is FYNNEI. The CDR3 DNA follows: TGTGCCAGCAGTGAAATGACAGGGGGCGAGACCCAGTACTTC. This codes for CASSEMTGGETQYF.

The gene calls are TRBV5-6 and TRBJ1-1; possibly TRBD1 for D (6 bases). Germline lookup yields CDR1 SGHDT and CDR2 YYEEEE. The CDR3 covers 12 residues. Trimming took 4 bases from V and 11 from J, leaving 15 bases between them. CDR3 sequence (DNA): TGTGCCAGCAGCCAGGGGCAGGGGCGGGCTTTCTTT. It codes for CASSQGQGRAFF.

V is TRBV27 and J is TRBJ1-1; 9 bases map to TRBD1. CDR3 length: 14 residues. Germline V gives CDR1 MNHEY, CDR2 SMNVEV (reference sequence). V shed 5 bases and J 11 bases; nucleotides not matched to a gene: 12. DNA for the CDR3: TGTGCCAGCAGTCAACCCGTGACAGGGGGAAGGGCTTTCTTT. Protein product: CASSQPVTGGRAFF.

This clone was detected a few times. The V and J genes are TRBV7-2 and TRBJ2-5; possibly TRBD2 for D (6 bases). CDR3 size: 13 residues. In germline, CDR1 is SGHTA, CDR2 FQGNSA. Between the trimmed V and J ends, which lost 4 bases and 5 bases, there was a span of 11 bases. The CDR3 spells CASSSDYLETQYF. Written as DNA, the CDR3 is TGTGCCAGCAGCTCGGACTATCTGGAGACCCAGTACTTC.

Written as DNA, the CDR3 is TGTGCCTGGAGTGGGGGCTATGGGGGCACTGAAGCTTTCTTT. Protein: CAWSGGYGGTEAFF. V is TRBV30 and J is TRBJ1-1, with a weak D call TRBD1 (5 bases). CDR3 size: 14 residues. Trimming stripped 1 base from V and 4 bases from J, with 13 bases between. Germline-derived CDR1 and CDR2 are GTSNPN and SVGIG (reference sequence).

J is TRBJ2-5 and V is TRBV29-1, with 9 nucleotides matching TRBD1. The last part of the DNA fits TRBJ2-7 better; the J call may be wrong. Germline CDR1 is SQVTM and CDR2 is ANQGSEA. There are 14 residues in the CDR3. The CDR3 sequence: CSVGGGTGSDEQYF. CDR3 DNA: TGCAGCGTTGGAGGGGGGACAGGGTCCGACGAGCAGTACTTC.

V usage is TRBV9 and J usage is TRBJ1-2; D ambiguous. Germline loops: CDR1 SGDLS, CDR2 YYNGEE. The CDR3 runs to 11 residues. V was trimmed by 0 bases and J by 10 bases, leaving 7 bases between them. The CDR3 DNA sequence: TGTGCCAGCAGCGTAGAATCCCACTACACCTTC. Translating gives CASSVESHYTF.

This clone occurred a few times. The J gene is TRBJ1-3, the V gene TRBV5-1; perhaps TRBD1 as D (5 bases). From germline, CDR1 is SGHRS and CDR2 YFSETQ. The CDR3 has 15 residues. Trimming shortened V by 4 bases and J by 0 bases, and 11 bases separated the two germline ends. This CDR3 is CASSVGTDSGNTIYF. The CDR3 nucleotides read TGCGCCAGCAGCGTAGGGACGGACTCTGGAAACACCATATATTTT.

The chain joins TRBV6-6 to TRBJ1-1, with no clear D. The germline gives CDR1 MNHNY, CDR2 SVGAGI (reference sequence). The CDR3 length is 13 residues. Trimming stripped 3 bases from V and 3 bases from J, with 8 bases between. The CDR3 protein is CASSYERDTEAFF. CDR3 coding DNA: TGTGCCAGCAGTTATGAACGGGACACTGAAGCTTTCTTT.

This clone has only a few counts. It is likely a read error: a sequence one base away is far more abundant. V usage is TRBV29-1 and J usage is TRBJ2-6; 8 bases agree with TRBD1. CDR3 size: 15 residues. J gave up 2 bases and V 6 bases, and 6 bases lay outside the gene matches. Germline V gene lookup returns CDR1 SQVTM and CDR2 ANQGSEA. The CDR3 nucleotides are TGCAGCGTCGCGACAGGGGACGCTGGGGCCAACGTCCTGACTTTC. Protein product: CSVATGDAGANVLTF.

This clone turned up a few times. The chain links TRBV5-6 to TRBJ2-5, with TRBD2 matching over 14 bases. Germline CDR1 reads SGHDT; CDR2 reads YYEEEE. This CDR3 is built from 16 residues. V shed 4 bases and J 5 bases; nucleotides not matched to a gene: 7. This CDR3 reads CASSARLAGGQETQYF. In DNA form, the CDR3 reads TGTGCCAGCAGCGCTAGACTAGCGGGAGGGCAGGAGACCCAGTACTTC.

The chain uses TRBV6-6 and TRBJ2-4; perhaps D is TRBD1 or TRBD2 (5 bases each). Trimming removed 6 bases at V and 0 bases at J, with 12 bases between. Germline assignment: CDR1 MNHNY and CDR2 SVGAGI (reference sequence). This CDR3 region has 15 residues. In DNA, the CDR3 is TGTGCCAGCAGAGGGGCGGGTCTAGCCAAAAACATTCAGTACTTC. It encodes CASRGAGLAKNIQYF.

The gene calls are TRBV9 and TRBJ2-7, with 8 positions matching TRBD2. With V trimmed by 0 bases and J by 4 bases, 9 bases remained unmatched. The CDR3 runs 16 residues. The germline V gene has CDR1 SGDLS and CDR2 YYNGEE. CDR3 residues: CASSVEGTSGAYEQYF. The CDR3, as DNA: TGTGCCAGCAGCGTAGAGGGCACTAGCGGTGCTTACGAGCAGTACTTC. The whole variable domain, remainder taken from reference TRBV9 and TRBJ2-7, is DSGVTQTPKHLITATGQRVTLRCSPRSGDLSVYWYQQSLDQGLQFLIQYYNGEERAKGNILERFSAQQFPDLHSELNLSSLELGDSALYFCASSVEGTSGAYEQYFGPGTRLTVT.

Here the CDR3 reads CASNPIQGSASEAFF. CDR3 DNA sequence: TGTGCCAGCAATCCTATACAGGGGTCCGCTTCTGAAGCTTTCTTT. The chain carries TRBV6-1 and TRBJ1-1; TRBD1 agrees at 7 bases. The CDR3 loop spans 15 amino acids. CDR1 MNHNS and CDR2 SASEGT come from the germline V gene. J was trimmed by 6 bases and V by 7 bases; bases with no gene match: 14.

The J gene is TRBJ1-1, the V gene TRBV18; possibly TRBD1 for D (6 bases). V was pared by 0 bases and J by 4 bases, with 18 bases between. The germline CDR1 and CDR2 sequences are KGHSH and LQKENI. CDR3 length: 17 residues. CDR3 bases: TGTGCCAGCTCACCACCGGGGGGCAATATGAGGGGCACTGAAGCTTTCTTT. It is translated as CASSPPGGNMRGTEAFF.